Listed here are 25 T cell receptor beta chains from one sample, sequenced in a study of monozygotic twins with inflammatory bowel disease. After re-calling the 5' RACE reads, TCRdb lists one entry per CDR3 protein, DNA absent. The sample yields 400,000 to 500,000 distinct CDR3 sequences, of which the top ten take up around 2.5%. Sequencing was done on a sample of blood. All receptors derive from a human donor with ulcerative colitis or Crohn's disease, or a healthy co-twin of an affected twin (not recorded which).

V gene TRBV5-4 combines with J gene TRBJ1-3. The CDR3 covers 15 residues. Germline values: CDR1 SGHNT, CDR2 YYREEE (reference sequence). The CDR3: CASSLDWGSGNTIYF.

The CDR3 spells CASSLLTRGGGELFF. The rearrangement uses TRBV27 and TRBJ2-2; TCRdb picks TRBD1, but there is no DNA to check that call. The CDR3 is made up of 15 amino acids. In germline, CDR1 is MNHEY, CDR2 SMNVEV (reference sequence).

The rearrangement joins TRBV7-8 to TRBJ1-2; TCRdb names TRBD1, which stays unverified in the absence of DNA. Germline lookup yields CDR1 SGHVS and CDR2 FQNEAQ. The CDR3 sequence is 14 residues long. CDR3 loop: CASSSGQGTNGYTF.

This CDR3 reads CASSSSSGDTGELFF. The chain employs TRBV5-1 and TRBJ2-2; TCRdb's D call, TRBD1, is unchecked because there is no DNA. The CDR3 contains 15 residues. The germline V gene has CDR1 SGHRS and CDR2 YFSETQ.

The V gene is TRBV5-5, the J gene TRBJ2-5. This CDR3 contains 15 residues. Germline V gives CDR1 SGHKS, CDR2 YYEKEE (reference sequence). The CDR3 region is CASSYHSRGQETQYF.

The V call is TRBV7-9, the J call TRBJ2-3. Germline-derived CDR1 and CDR2 are SEHNR and FQNEAQ (reference sequence). The CDR3 contains 11 residues. CDR3 protein: CASDEADTQYF.

J is TRBJ2-4 and V is TRBV7-2; TCRdb lists TRBD1, though no DNA is available to test this call. This CDR3 is 16 amino acids long. Germline CDR1 SGHTA, CDR2 FQGNSA. The CDR3 loop reads CASSQQGVRVKNIQYF.

The CDR3 is CASSQFQAGGPRNEQFF. V is TRBV4-1 and J is TRBJ2-1; TCRdb picks TRBD2, but there is no DNA to check that call. This CDR3 is 17 amino acids long. Germline CDR1 is MGHRA and CDR2 is YSYEKL.

The chain carries TRBV19 and TRBJ2-1; no DNA is available, so the TRBD2 call from TCRdb remains unchecked. The CDR3 is 15 amino acids. Germline V lookup: CDR1 LNHDA, CDR2 SQIVND (reference sequence). The CDR3 loop is CASSKGATQREAQFF.

The V gene is TRBV14, the J gene TRBJ2-1; TCRdb picks TRBD2, but there is no DNA to check that call. This CDR3 comprises 16 residues. The germline gives CDR1 SGHDN, CDR2 FVKESK. This CDR3 is CASSHLTSGAYNEQFF.

V is TRBV7-2 and J is TRBJ2-1; TCRdb selects TRBD1, and the lack of DNA leaves this call unchecked. The CDR3 is 15 amino acids. From germline, CDR1 is SGHTA and CDR2 FQGNSA. CDR3 region: CASSFQGGGYNEQFF.

V gene TRBV7-2 combines with J gene TRBJ1-1; the D call from TCRdb, TRBD1, cannot be confirmed without DNA. CDR3 size: 14 residues. Looked up from germline, CDR1 is SGHTA and CDR2 is FQGNSA. This CDR3 is CASSSRTGATQAFF.

The rearrangement uses TRBV5-1 and TRBJ1-2. Germline lookup yields CDR1 SGHRS and CDR2 YFSETQ. The CDR3 is 13 amino acids. CDR3 region: CASSSDRHYGYTF.

The chain employs TRBV6-5 and TRBJ2-5; the D call from TCRdb, TRBD1, cannot be confirmed without DNA. Germline-derived CDR1 and CDR2 are MNHEY and SVGAGI. This CDR3 comprises 15 residues. CDR3 sequence: CASSSWGGLQETQYF.

The chain links TRBV11-2 to TRBJ2-7; the TCRdb D gene call, TRBD2, has no DNA to confirm it. Germline CDR1 reads SGHAT; CDR2 reads FQNNGV. The CDR3 length is 14 residues. CDR3 sequence reads: CASSLDPSAGEQYF.

The rearrangement links TRBV10-3 to TRBJ2-5. The CDR3 has 13 residues. Germline CDR1 is ENHRY and CDR2 is SYGVKD. CDR3: CAISEQQQETQYF.

V gene TRBV21-1 combines with J gene TRBJ1-1; checking the TCRdb D call of TRBD1 is not possible without DNA. TRBV21-1 is deemed a pseudogene. The CDR3 runs 19 residues. CDR3 amino acids: CASSNDPAGTNSSNTEAFF.

The CDR3 loop is CASSNRETQYF. This chain links TRBV12-3 or TRBV12-4 with TRBJ2-5. This CDR3 spans 11 amino acids.

The chain recombines TRBV20-1 with TRBJ2-7; TCRdb proposes TRBD1, but this gene call is untestable without DNA. Germline loops: CDR1 DFQATT, CDR2 SNEGSKA (reference sequence). This CDR3 has 14 amino acids. The CDR3 protein is CSAQRGQGSYEQYF.

The CDR3 is CASSPGTSLYNEQFF. The chain is built from TRBV6-1 and TRBJ2-1; the TCRdb call, TRBD2, lacks DNA for checking. The CDR3 covers 15 residues. Per germline, CDR1 MNHNS and CDR2 SASEGT.

The chain recombines TRBV5-1 with TRBJ1-2; the D call from TCRdb, TRBD1, cannot be confirmed without DNA. Germline loops: CDR1 SGHRS, CDR2 YFSETQ. The CDR3 consists of 13 residues. The CDR3 reads CASSFADTYGYTF.

This chain uses TRBV5-4 with TRBJ2-3; TCRdb selects TRBD1, and the lack of DNA leaves this call unchecked. Germline CDR1 is SGHNT and CDR2 is YYREEE (reference sequence). The CDR3 is made up of 17 amino acids. The CDR3 protein is CASSLGRGSTSTDTQYF. Full variable domain (remainder filled in from reference TRBV5-4 and TRBJ2-3): ETGVTQSPTHLIKTRGQQVTLRCSSQSGHNTVSWYQQALGQGPQFIFQYYREEENGRGNFPPRFSGLQFPNYSSELNVNALELDDSALYLCASSLGRGSTSTDTQYFGPGTRLTVL.

The chain employs TRBV5-1 and TRBJ1-2; as DNA is missing, the TRBD1 call by TCRdb cannot be tested. CDR1 is SGHRS, CDR2 YFSETQ, per germline. This CDR3 is 15 amino acids long. The CDR3 is CASSERTGAGYGYTF.

The chain combines TRBV27 with TRBJ1-1. Germline-derived CDR1 and CDR2 are MNHEY and SMNVEV (reference sequence). The CDR3 has 13 residues. The CDR3 here is CASRGAHNTDAFF.

This chain connects TRBV7-9 to TRBJ2-2. Per germline, CDR1 SEHNR and CDR2 FQNEAQ (reference sequence). This CDR3 comprises 15 residues. CDR3 amino acids: CASSRTTTNTGELFF.